The TCR beta chain under discussion was sequenced for a study of shared clonotypes between healthy human individuals. The assay was carried out at the deep level. Clones were sequenced by immunoSEQ multiplex PCR, and TCRdb holds only the in-frame ones, with some missing. The sample comprises fewer than 550,000 clones, nearly 80% of which are singletons, and approximately 12% rests with the top ten. Germline trimming cut 7 bases from V and 2 bases from J; bases unmatched to any gene: 16. CDR1 is SQVTM, CDR2 ANQGSEA, per germline. This CDR3 is built from 17 residues. This TCR derives from a woman aged 40 to 49 in good health. Some clones in this sample may be carry-over from other donors' samples. The material sequenced was PBMCs. The rearrangement links TRBV29-1 to TRBJ2-7; 11 bases line up with TRBD2. The CDR3 DNA reads TGCAGCGCCCAGGGAGACACTAGCGGGAGTTCAACCTACGAGCAGTACTTC. Amino acids: CSAQGDTSGSSTYEQYF.